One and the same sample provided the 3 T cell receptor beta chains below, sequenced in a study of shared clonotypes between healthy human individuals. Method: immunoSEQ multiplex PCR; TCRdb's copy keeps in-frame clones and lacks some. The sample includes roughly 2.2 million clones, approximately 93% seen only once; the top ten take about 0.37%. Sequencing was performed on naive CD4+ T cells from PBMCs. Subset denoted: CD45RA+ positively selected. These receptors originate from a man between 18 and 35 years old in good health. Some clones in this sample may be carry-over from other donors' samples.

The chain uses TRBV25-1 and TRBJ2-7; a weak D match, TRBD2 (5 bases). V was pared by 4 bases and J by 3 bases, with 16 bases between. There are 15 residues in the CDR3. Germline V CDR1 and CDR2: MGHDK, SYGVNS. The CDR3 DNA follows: TGTGCCAGCAGTGGGGAGCTGGAGCCACGCTACGAGCAGTACTTC. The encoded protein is CASSGELEPRYEQYF.

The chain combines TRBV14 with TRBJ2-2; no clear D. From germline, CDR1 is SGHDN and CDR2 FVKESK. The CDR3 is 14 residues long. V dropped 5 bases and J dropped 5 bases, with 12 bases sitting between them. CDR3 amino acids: CASSGALRTGELFF. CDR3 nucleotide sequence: TGTGCCAGCAGCGGCGCCTTAAGGACCGGGGAGCTGTTTTTT. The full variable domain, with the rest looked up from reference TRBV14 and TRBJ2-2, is EAGVTQFPSHSVIEKGQTVTLRCDPISGHDNLYWYRRVMGKEIKFLLHFVKESKQDESGMPNNRFLAERTGGTYSTLKVQPAELEDSGVYFCASSGALRTGELFFGEGSRLTVL.

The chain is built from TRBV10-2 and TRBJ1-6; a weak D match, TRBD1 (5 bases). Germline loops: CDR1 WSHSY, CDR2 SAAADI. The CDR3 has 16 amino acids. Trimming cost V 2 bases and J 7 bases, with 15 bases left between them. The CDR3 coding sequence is TGCGCCAGCAGTGAGACGAAAGGGAGGGACAATTCACCCCTCCACTTT. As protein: CASSETKGRDNSPLHF.